This T cell receptor beta chain was captured by sequencing in a study of graft-versus-host responses after intestinal transplantation. Study summary: Transplant types were multivisceral, liver-intestinal, or isolated intestinal. Anti-thymocyte globulin served as induction for all recipients, who then took tacrolimus and steroids for three to four years. Whole-study findings and limits: GvH clone levels peaked in circulation, and this peak was associated with early post-transplant HvG declines. Researchers found GvH clones in recipient marrow, and some showed up first in ileum or blood.

Of note for this clone: The target antigen is unknown.

V dropped 6 bases and J dropped 4 bases, with 12 bases sitting between them. Germline values: CDR1 MRHNA, CDR2 SNTAGT. This CDR3 is built from 14 residues. Repertoires were generated with immunoSEQ multiplex PCR, while TCRdb's copy carries only in-frame clones and drops some. Of 90,000 to 130,000 clones detected, around 94% appear once; the ten largest clones hold 0.2% to 0.25%. The chain combines TRBV6-4 with TRBJ2-2; perhaps D is TRBD1 or TRBD2 (6 bases each). The sequences come from unstimulated CD4+ T cells sorted from spleen or lymph node cells, collected before transplant. The clonotype comes from a human donor who was the organ donor for an intestinal transplant. CDR3 sequence reads: CASRAGGGTGELFF. The CDR3 coding sequence is TGTGCCAGCAGAGCCGGGGGCGGCACCGGGGAGCTGTTTTTT.